This TCR beta chain was sequenced during a study of blood T cell repertoires in COVID-19. Turning to the study itself: Acute-phase and convalescent COVID-19 samples originated in the United States, Italy and Spain. Nucleic acid was either cDNA or gDNA, and it came from T cells, B-cell-depleted T cells, or PBMCs.

In the authors' workflow: Amplification of reference gene primers provided the estimated nucleated cell counts. Measured with immunoSEQ multiplex PCR; TCRdb has only the in-frame clones, and not every one. That table is the source of V, J and clone size, and D and trimming were worked out from the DNA. Of roughly 100,000 clones listed, 70% to 90% are singletons. There are 14 residues in the CDR3. Per the germline V gene, CDR1 is SNHLY and CDR2 is FYNNEI. Trimming removed 4 bases from V and 2 bases from J, with 10 bases in between. The gene calls are TRBV2 and TRBJ2-3; tentatively, D is TRBD1 (5 bases). The source material was peripheral blood. The clonotype comes from a man in his fifties in a cohort sampled during active COVID-19. CDR3 DNA sequence: TGTGCCAGCAGTGTCGGCAGGGACACAGATACGCAGTATTTT. Translating gives CASSVGRDTDTQYF.